A single sample is the source of the 16 T cell receptor beta chains below, sequenced in a study of T cells expressing NK-cell markers. From the 5' RACE reads, TCRdb lists one entry per CDR3 protein and no DNA. The sample totals about 550,000 distinct CDR3 sequences; its top ten clones hold approximately 3.6%. The sample was blood T cells: a sorted CD56 or NKG2C T cell subset, CD4+ or CD8+ T cells, or bulk PBMC T cells (not recorded which). The receptors come from a young man in good health.

The rearrangement joins TRBV12-3 or TRBV12-4 to TRBJ1-2; the D gene TCRdb calls, TRBD1, cannot be checked with no DNA. The CDR3 totals 13 residues. The CDR3 protein is CASSLEQGLGYTF.

The chain is built from TRBV6-2 or TRBV6-3 and TRBJ2-3. Germline CDR1 reads MNHEY; CDR2 reads SVGEGT. CDR3 length equals 14 residues. The CDR3 spells CASSYSRAAGTQYF.

J is TRBJ1-1 and V is TRBV29-1; there is no DNA to check the TCRdb D call of TRBD1. Germline CDR1 reads SQVTM; CDR2 reads ANQGSEA. CDR3 length: 15 amino acids. Here the CDR3 reads CSVEDQNRGATEAFF.

The genes are TRBV7-2 and TRBJ2-7; TCRdb lists TRBD1, though no DNA is available to test this call. Germline V lookup: CDR1 SGHTA, CDR2 FQGNSA. This CDR3 region has 16 residues. The CDR3 spells CASSSPPDRGLHEQYF.

The rearrangement links TRBV12-3 or TRBV12-4 to TRBJ2-5; TCRdb returns TRBD2, unconfirmable since there is no DNA. The CDR3 sequence is 19 residues long. This CDR3 reads CASSLISRLVGMGSETQYF.

The rearrangement links TRBV10-3 to TRBJ1-1; TCRdb's assignment of TRBD1 cannot be checked, as there is no DNA. This CDR3 has 11 residues. Germline V gives CDR1 ENHRY, CDR2 SYGVKD. The CDR3 is CATGPGVEAFF.

The genes are TRBV5-1 and TRBJ1-4; TCRdb calls TRBD1, which cannot be checked without DNA. This CDR3 spans 18 amino acids. Per germline, CDR1 SGHRS and CDR2 YFSETQ. The CDR3 spells CASSYGQGASGTNEKLFF.

The gene calls are TRBV9 and TRBJ1-4; the D call from TCRdb, TRBD1, cannot be confirmed without DNA. This CDR3 is built from 15 residues. Germline values: CDR1 SGDLS, CDR2 YYNGEE. The CDR3 reads CASSVGGGVDEKLFF.

This rearrangement joins TRBV7-2 to TRBJ2-5; there is no DNA to check the TCRdb D call of TRBD2. This CDR3 region has 13 residues. CDR1 is SGHTA, CDR2 FQGNSA, per germline. CDR3 in amino acids: CASSLVGPETQYF.

The chain links TRBV12-3 or TRBV12-4 to TRBJ1-1; TCRdb lists TRBD1, though no DNA is available to test this call. The CDR3 covers 14 residues. CDR3 in amino acids: CASSLSGGKNEAFF.

The rearrangement joins TRBV6-2 or TRBV6-3 to TRBJ2-5; TCRdb outputs TRBD1, but without DNA this stays unchecked. The CDR3 has 16 residues. CDR1 and CDR2 from the germline V gene are MNHEY and SVGEGT. CDR3 region: CASSRRRQGREETQYF.

The rearrangement links TRBV10-3 to TRBJ1-1; TCRdb proposes TRBD1, but this gene call is untestable without DNA. Per germline, CDR1 ENHRY and CDR2 SYGVKD. This CDR3 is 15 amino acids long. The CDR3 region is CATKSGGRGYTEAFF.

The genes are TRBV10-1 and TRBJ2-1. The CDR3 contains 13 residues. Germline CDR1 is WNHNN and CDR2 is SYGVQD (reference sequence). The CDR3 sequence is CASSGSVEGKQFF.

CDR3 residues: CASSLDGTGGRENYGYTF. This chain links TRBV11-2 with TRBJ1-2. The CDR3 loop spans 18 amino acids. The germline CDR1 and CDR2 sequences are SGHAT and FQNNGV.

CDR3 sequence: CASSLTPSTGELFF. V is TRBV4-3 and J is TRBJ2-2; TCRdb names TRBD1, which stays unverified in the absence of DNA. The length of the CDR3 is 14 residues. Germline lookup yields CDR1 LGHNA and CDR2 YSLEER.

The chain combines TRBV10-3 with TRBJ2-7; the TCRdb D gene call, TRBD1, has no DNA to confirm it. The germline gives CDR1 ENHRY, CDR2 SYGVKD. The CDR3 consists of 14 residues. This chain's CDR3 is CAISERDRVHEQYF.